The 8 T cell receptor beta chains below all came from one sample that was sequenced in a study of shared clonotypes between healthy human individuals. Assay: immunoSEQ multiplex PCR; the TCRdb copy retains only in-frame clones and omits some. The sample holds roughly 2,000,000 clones, about 95% seen once. CD45RO-negative, CCR7-selected cells formed the naive CD8 fraction, which excluded terminally differentiated effector memory CD45RA+ cells. The sequenced material came from naive CD8+ T cells sorted from blood. The source is a man between 18 and 35 years old in good health.

Comments on this clone: This sample also contains other DNA sequences that code for the same CDR3. CDR3 DNA: TGCAGCGTTGTCGGGACAGCCTACGAGCAGTACTTC. Its protein is CSVVGTAYEQYF. The chain links TRBV29-1 to TRBJ2-7, with 7 bases lining up with TRBD1. The CDR3 sequence is 12 residues long. Germline V gene data show CDR1 as SQVTM and CDR2 as ANQGSEA. Trimming removed 4 bases from V and 2 bases from J; junction bases left unmatched: 2.

V and J are TRBV7-9 and TRBJ2-3; D assignment may be TRBD1 or TRBD2 (5 bases each). The germline gives CDR1 SEHNR, CDR2 FQNEAQ (reference sequence). The ends were cut back, 5 bases at V and 7 bases at J, with 13 bases in the middle. The CDR3 length is 13 residues. In DNA, the CDR3 is TGTGCCAGCAGCCGGGACCTCGATAATACGCAGTATTTT. Translation: CASSRDLDNTQYF.

This chain joins TRBV27 and TRBJ2-7, with D possibly being TRBD1 or TRBD2 (6 bases each). Trimming took off 0 bases at V and 4 bases at J, with 13 bases between the two ends. This CDR3 comprises 15 residues. Looked up from germline, CDR1 is MNHEY and CDR2 is SMNVEV (reference sequence). In DNA form, the CDR3 reads TGTGCCAGCAGTTTATCGTCGGGGGCGAGGTACGAGCAGTACTTC. It codes for CASSLSSGARYEQYF.

This chain connects TRBV7-8 to TRBJ1-5; D might be TRBD1 (6 bases). V gave up 5 bases and J gave up 3 bases, with 14 bases separating them. The germline gives CDR1 SGHVS, CDR2 FQNEAQ. The CDR3 loop spans 15 amino acids. The CDR3 loop is CASSRDTFANQPQHF. The CDR3 nucleotides are TGTGCCAGCAGCCGGGACACCTTCGCCAATCAGCCCCAGCATTTT.

The V call is TRBV7-9, the J call TRBJ1-1; D might be TRBD1 (6 bases). Deletions cut 2 bases from V and 3 bases from J, with 10 bases between. Germline V gene sequence: CDR1 SEHNR, CDR2 FQNEAQ (reference sequence). CDR3 size: 14 residues. CDR3 residues: CASSLTGQYTEAFF. The DNA of the CDR3 is TGTGCCAGCAGCTTAACCGGACAGTACACTGAAGCTTTCTTT.

The V and J genes are TRBV7-9 and TRBJ1-2; no definite D call. The germline V and J ends were trimmed by 6 bases and 4 bases, with 15 bases remaining between them. CDR1 is SEHNR and CDR2 is FQNEAQ in the germline V gene (reference sequence). The CDR3 is 14 residues long. CDR3 DNA sequence: TGTGCCAGCAGTCCTACCAACAGCCTCTATGGCTACACCTTC. This sequence encodes CASSPTNSLYGYTF. The full variable domain, completed using reference TRBV7-9 and TRBJ1-2, is DTGVSQNPRHKITKRGQNVTFRCDPISEHNRLYWYRQTLGQGPEFLTYFQNEAQLEKSRLLSDRFSAERPKGSFSTLEIQRTEQGDSAMYLCASSPTNSLYGYTFGSGTRLTVV.

The chain carries TRBV27 and TRBJ1-1; D is perhaps TRBD1 (5 bases). CDR1 and CDR2 (germline): MNHEY, SMNVEV (reference sequence). This CDR3 region has 14 residues. Trimming removed 5 bases from V and 8 bases from J, with 18 bases in between. For the CDR3, the DNA is TGTGCCAGCAGTCCCACCTGGGGCGGGCAAGAAGCTTTCTTT. Residues: CASSPTWGGQEAFF.

This sequence joins TRBV4-1 and TRBJ1-2, with D maybe TRBD1 (5 bases). V was pared by 4 bases and J by 2 bases, with 14 bases between. The germline V gene has CDR1 MGHRA and CDR2 YSYEKL. There are 15 residues in the CDR3. In DNA, the CDR3 is TGCGCCAGCAGCCTCAGTCCAGGGCCGAACTATGGCTACACCTTC. Its protein is CASSLSPGPNYGYTF.